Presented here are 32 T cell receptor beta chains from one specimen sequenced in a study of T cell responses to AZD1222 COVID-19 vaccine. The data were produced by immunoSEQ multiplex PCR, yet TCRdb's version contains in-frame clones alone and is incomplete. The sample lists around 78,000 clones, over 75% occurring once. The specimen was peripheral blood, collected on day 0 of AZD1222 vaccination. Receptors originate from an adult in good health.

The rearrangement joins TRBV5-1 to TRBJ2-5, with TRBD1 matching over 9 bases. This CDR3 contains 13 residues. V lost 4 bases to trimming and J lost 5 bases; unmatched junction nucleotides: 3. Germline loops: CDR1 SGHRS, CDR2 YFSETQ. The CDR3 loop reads CASSRTGEETQYF. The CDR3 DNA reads TGCGCCAGCAGCCGGACAGGGGAGGAGACCCAGTACTTC.

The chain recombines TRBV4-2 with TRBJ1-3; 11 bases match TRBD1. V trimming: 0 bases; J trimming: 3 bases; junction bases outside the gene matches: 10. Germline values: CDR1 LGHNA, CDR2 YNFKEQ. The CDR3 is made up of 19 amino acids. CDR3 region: CASSQDPDRGLGSGNTIYF. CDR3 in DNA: TGTGCCAGCAGCCAAGACCCGGACAGGGGGCTCGGAAGTGGAAACACCATATATTTT.

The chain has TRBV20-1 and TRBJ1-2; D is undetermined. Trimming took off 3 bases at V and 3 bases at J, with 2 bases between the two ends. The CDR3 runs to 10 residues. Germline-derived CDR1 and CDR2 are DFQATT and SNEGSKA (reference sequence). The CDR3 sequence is CSARYYGYTF. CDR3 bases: TGCAGTGCTAGGTACTATGGCTACACCTTC.

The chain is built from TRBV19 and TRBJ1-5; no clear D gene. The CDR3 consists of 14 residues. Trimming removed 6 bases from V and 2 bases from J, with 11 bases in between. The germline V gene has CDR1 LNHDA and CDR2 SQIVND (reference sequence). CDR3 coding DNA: TGTGCCAGTAGCCCCCAGTCGGGCAATCAGCCCCAGCATTTT. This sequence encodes CASSPQSGNQPQHF.

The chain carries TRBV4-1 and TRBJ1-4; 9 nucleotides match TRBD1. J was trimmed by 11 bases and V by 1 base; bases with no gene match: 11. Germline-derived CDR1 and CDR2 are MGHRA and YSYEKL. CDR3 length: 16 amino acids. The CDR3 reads CASSQVWEGGTGKLFF. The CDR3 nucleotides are TGCGCCAGCAGCCAAGTGTGGGAGGGCGGGACAGGGAAACTGTTTTTT.

The CDR3 here is CASSFSEQEKLFF. CDR3 nucleotide sequence: TGTGCCAGCAGCTTTTCGGAGCAGGAAAAACTGTTTTTT. This chain uses TRBV11-2 with TRBJ1-4; D gene uncertain. CDR3 length equals 13 residues. Germline CDR1 SGHAT, CDR2 FQNNGV. Trimming shortened V by 3 bases and J by 8 bases, and 10 bases separated the two germline ends.

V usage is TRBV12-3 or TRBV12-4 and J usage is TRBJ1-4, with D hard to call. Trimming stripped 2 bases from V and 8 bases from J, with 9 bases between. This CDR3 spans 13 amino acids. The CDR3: CASSLRVGEKLFF. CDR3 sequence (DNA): TGTGCCAGCAGTTTAAGGGTAGGAGAAAAACTGTTTTTT.

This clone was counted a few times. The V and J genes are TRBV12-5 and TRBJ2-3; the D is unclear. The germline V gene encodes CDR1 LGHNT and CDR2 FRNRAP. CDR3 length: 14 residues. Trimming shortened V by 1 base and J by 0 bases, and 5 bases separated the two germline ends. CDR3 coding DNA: TGTGCTAGTGGTTTGGGTAGTAGCACAGATACGCAGTATTTT. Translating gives CASGLGSSTDTQYF.

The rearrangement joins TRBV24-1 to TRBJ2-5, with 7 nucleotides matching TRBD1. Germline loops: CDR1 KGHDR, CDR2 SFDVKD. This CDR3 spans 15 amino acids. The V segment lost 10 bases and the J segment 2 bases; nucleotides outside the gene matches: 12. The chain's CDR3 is CATSGEGAGQETQYF. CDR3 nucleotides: TGTGCCACTTCAGGAGAGGGGGCAGGACAAGAGACCCAGTACTTC.

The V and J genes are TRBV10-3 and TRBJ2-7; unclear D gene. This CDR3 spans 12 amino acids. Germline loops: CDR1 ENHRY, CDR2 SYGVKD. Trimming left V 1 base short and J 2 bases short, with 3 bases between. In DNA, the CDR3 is TGTGCCATCAGTGAGTTGACCTACGAGCAGTACTTC. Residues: CAISELTYEQYF.

Here the CDR3 reads CASSYSGTDGYTF. The CDR3, as DNA: TGTGCCAGCAGTTACTCGGGAACGGACGGCTACACCTTC. The chain employs TRBV6-5 and TRBJ1-2, with D hard to call. V was pared by 0 bases and J by 8 bases, with 10 bases between. Germline assignment: CDR1 MNHEY and CDR2 SVGAGI. This CDR3 contains 13 residues.

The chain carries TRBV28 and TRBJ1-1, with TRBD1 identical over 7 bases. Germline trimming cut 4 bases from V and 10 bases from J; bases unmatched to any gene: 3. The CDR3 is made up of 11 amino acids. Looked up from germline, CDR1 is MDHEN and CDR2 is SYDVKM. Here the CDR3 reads CASSSDRSAFF. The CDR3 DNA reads TGTGCCAGCAGTTCGGACAGGTCAGCTTTCTTT.

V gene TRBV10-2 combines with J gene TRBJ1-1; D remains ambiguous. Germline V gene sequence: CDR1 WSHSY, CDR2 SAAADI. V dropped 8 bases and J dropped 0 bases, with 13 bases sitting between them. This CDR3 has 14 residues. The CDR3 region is CASGRVDMNTEAFF. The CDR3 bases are TGCGCCAGCGGGAGGGTGGATATGAACACTGAAGCTTTCTTT.

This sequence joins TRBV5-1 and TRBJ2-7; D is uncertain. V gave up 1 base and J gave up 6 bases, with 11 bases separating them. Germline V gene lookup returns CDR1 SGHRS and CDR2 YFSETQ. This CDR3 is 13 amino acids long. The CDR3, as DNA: TGCGCCAGCAGCTTGACACCAGGAGTCGAGCAGTACTTC. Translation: CASSLTPGVEQYF.

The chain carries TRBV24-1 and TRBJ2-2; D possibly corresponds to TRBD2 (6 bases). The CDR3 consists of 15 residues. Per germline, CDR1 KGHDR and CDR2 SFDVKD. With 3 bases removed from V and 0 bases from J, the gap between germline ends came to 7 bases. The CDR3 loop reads CATSDGTPNTGELFF. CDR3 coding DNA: TGTGCCACCAGTGATGGGACTCCGAACACCGGGGAGCTGTTTTTT.

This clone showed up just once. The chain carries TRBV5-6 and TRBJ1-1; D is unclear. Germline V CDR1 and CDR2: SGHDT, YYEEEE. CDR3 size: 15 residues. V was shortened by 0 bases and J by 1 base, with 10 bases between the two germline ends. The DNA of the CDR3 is TGTGCCAGCAGCTTGGTGGGCAGTTCGAACACTGAAGCTTTCTTT. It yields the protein CASSLVGSSNTEAFF.

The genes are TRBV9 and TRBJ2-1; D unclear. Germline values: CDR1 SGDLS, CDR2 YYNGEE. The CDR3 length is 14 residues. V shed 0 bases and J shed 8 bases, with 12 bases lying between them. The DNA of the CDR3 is TGTGCCAGCAGCGTAGAGTGGGGTAGGGATGAGCAGTTCTTC. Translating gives CASSVEWGRDEQFF.

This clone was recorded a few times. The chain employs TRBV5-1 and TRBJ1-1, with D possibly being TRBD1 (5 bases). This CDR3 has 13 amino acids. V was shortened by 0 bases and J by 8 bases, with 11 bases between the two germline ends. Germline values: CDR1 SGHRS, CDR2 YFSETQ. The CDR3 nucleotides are TGCGCCAGCAGCTTGGGGCAGGGTTTGGAAGCTTTCTTT. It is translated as CASSLGQGLEAFF.

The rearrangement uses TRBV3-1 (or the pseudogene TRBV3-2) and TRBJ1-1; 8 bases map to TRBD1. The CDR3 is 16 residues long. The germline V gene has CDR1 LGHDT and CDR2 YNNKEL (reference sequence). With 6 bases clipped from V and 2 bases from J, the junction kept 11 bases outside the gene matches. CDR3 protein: CASSSRTGMGNTEAFF. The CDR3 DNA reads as TGTGCCAGCAGTTCCAGGACAGGGATGGGCAACACTGAAGCTTTCTTT.

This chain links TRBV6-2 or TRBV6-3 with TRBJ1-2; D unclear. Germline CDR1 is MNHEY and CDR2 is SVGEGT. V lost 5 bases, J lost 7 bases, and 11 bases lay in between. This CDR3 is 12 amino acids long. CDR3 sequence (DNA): TGTGCCAGCAGTACCAACACTGCTGGCTACACCTTC. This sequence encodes CASSTNTAGYTF.

The CDR3: CASSPQQGPTDTQYF. The CDR3 DNA reads as TGTGCCAGCTCACCACAACAGGGTCCCACAGATACGCAGTATTTT. V and J are TRBV18 and TRBJ2-3; D perhaps matches TRBD1 (6 bases). The CDR3 contains 15 residues. Germline CDR1 reads KGHSH; CDR2 reads LQKENI. Trimming stripped 1 base from V and 2 bases from J, with 10 bases between.

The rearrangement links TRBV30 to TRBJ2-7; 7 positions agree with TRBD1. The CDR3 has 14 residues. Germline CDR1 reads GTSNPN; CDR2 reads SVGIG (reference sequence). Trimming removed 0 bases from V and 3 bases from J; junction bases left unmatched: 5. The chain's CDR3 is CAWSVRQGYYEQYF. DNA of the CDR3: TGTGCCTGGAGTGTACGACAGGGATACTACGAGCAGTACTTC.

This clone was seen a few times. This CDR3 is CASSEQMYGYTF. The CDR3 DNA sequence: TGTGCCAGCAGTGAGCAGATGTATGGCTACACCTTC. J is TRBJ1-2 and V is TRBV2, with D unresolved. The CDR3 is made up of 12 amino acids. Trimming removed 3 bases from V and 5 bases from J, with 7 bases in between. CDR1 SNHLY and CDR2 FYNNEI come from the germline V gene.

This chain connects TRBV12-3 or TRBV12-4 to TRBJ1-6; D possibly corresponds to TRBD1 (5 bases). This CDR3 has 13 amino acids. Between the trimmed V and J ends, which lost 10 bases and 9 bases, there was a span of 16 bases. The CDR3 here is CATGRAEGSPLHF. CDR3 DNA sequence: TGTGCCACGGGCAGGGCTGAAGGTTCACCCCTCCACTTT.

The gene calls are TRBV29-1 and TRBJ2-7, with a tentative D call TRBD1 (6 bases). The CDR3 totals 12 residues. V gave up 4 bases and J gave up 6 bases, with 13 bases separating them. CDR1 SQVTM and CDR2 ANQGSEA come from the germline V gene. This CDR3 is CSVAGRGLEQYF. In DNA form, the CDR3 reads TGCAGCGTTGCAGGCAGGGGTCTCGAGCAGTACTTC.

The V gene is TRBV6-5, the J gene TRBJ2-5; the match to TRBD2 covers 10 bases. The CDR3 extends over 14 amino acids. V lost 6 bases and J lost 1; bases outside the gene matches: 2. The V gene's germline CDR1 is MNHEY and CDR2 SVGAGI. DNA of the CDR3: TGTGCCAGCAGCAGCGGGGGGGCCCAAGAGACCCAGTACTTC. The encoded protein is CASSSGGAQETQYF.

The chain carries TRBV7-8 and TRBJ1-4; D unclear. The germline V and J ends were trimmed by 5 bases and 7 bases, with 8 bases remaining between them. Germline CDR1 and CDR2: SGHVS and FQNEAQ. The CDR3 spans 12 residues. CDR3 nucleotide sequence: TGTGCCAGCAGCCCTAGGCCTGAAAAACTGTTTTTT. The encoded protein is CASSPRPEKLFF.

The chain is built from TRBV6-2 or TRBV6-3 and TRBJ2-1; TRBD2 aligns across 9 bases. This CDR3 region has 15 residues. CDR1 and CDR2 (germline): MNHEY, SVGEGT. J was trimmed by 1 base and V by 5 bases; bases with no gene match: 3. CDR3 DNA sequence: TGTGCCAGCAGTGTAGCGGGGGAATCCTACAATGAGCAGTTCTTC. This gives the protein CASSVAGESYNEQFF.

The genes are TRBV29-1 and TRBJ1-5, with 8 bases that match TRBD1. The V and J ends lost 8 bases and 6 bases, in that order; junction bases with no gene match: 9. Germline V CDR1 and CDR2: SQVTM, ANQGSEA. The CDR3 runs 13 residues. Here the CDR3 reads CSTTGGIGQPQHF. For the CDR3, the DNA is TGCAGCACAACAGGGGGGATAGGTCAGCCCCAGCATTTT.

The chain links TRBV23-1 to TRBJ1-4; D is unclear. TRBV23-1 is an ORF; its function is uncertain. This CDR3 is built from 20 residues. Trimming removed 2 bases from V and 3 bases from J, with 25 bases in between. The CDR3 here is CASSQNPVKDGARANEKLFF. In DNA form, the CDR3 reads TGCGCCAGCAGTCAAAATCCGGTCAAGGACGGCGCCCGGGCTAATGAAAAACTGTTTTTT.

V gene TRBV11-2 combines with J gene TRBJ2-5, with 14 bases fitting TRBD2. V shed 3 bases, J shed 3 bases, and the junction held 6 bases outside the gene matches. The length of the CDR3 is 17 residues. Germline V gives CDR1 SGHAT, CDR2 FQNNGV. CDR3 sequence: CASSFYRLAGGEETQYF. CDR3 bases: TGTGCCAGCAGCTTTTATCGACTAGCGGGGGGGGAAGAGACCCAGTACTTC. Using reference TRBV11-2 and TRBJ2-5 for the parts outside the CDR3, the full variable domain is EAGVAQSPRYKIIEKRQSVAFWCNPISGHATLYWYQQILGQGPKLLIQFQNNGVVDDSQLPKDRFSAERLKGVDSTLKIQPAKLEDSAVYLCASSFYRLAGGEETQYFGPGTRLLVL.

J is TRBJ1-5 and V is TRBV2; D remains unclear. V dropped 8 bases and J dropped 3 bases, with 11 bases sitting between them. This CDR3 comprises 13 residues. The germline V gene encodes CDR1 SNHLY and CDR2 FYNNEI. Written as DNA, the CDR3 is TGTGCCAGCGCCCGGATGGTCAATCAGCCCCAGCATTTT. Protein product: CASARMVNQPQHF.